In this sample, the clone carrying this T cell receptor beta chain turned up once. Per the germline V gene, CDR1 is MDHEN and CDR2 is SYDVKM. CDR3 length: 15 amino acids. V was pared by 6 bases and J by 5 bases, with 12 bases of the junction left unmatched. The record originates from a study of blood T cell repertoires in COVID-19. In the study overall: The analysed material was cDNA or gDNA that came from T cells, B-cell-depleted T cells, or PBMCs.

TCRdb's copy holds only in-frame clones and misses some; the assay was immunoSEQ multiplex PCR. The data hold around 220,000 clones, with around 80% observed a single time. The genes are TRBV28 and TRBJ1-1; 7 bases map to TRBD1. This sequence originates from a woman aged 40-49 years with active or convalescent COVID-19. Sequenced input: peripheral blood. CDR3 loop: CASSSTTDRDTEAFF. CDR3 coding DNA: TGTGCCAGCAGCTCTACTACCGACAGGGATACTGAAGCTTTCTTT.